This T cell receptor beta chain was identified in a study of CD8 T cells in Susac syndrome. The wider study: Treatment at blood withdrawal was none, corticosteroids, or intravenous immunoglobulin alone in Susac syndrome patients.

The RNA, roughly 0.45 to 1 ug, was put through reverse transcription using random hexamers. TCRdb processed the immunoSEQ multiplex PCR reads anew with MiXCR; each CDR3 protein has one entry. The sample shows roughly 88,000 distinct CDR3 sequences, around 96% of them seen only once. The CDR3 has 13 residues. Trimming cost V 8 bases and J 4 bases; bases outside gene matches: 4. CDR1 is SEHNR, CDR2 FQNEAQ, per germline (reference sequence). Peripheral blood CD8+ and CD4+ T cells were profiled by TCR beta sequencing. The chain is built from TRBV7-9 and TRBJ2-3, with TRBD1 identical over 9 bases. The sample was CD8+ T cells from PBMCs. The receptor's source is a human donor with Susac syndrome. CDR3 nucleotide sequence: TGTGCCAGCCAGGGACAGGGTCCAGATACGCAGTATTTT. It specifies CASQGQGPDTQYF.